This TCR beta chain is drawn from a study of radiation and T cells in renal cell carcinoma. CDR1 LNHDA and CDR2 SQIVND come from the germline V gene (reference sequence). V shed 6 bases and J shed 7 bases, with 15 bases lying between them. The CDR3 spans 13 residues. A word on this clone: No antigen is known for it.

Specified time point: blood 4 weeks post-SBRT, at nephrectomy. The treatment was: 15 Gy SBRT to primary tumor, nephrectomy 4 weeks later. Nephrectomy followed 15 Gy stereotactic body radiation by 4 weeks. Clear cell pathology was present in this patient's renal cell carcinoma. Only in-frame clones appear in the TCRdb table, and some are missing; sequencing was by immunoSEQ multiplex PCR. Here the sample spans 120,000 to 150,000 clones, 86% being singletons. Findings and limits, study-wide: Top tumor clonotypes rose in blood 2 weeks post-radiation, then contracted. Without pretreatment biopsies, baseline tumor clonotype presence was undetermined.

The sample in question was blood, obtained from a patient whose treatment included radiotherapy and nephrectomy. The chain uses TRBV19 and TRBJ1-1; the D is unclear. The receptor's source is a woman aged 45-60 years with renal cell carcinoma. CDR3 residues: CASSSREPLEAFF. CDR3 coding DNA: TGTGCCAGTAGCTCCCGGGAGCCTCTTGAAGCTTTCTTT.